Described below is a single T cell receptor beta chain sequence and its context. Its antigen is not known. The junction had 5 bases not matched to a gene; V was cut back by 5 bases and J by 7 bases. Germline V gives CDR1 SGHTA, CDR2 FQGNSA. This CDR3 spans 15 amino acids. This record comes from a study of identifying expanded T cells in peripheral blood. General study findings and limits: Roughly two-week clone count variance significantly increased as total template count grew. Approximately 1.1 clones differed between technical replicates, versus about 17 and 20 over time.

Collection occurred without any documented infections or immune events in donors. Clones were sequenced by immunoSEQ multiplex PCR, and TCRdb holds only the in-frame ones, with some missing. The data contain 81,000 or so clones, 84% of them singletons. Sequencing was carried out using blood. The receptor's source is a person aged 18-70 years in good health. The chain recombines TRBV7-2 with TRBJ2-1, with TRBD2 identical over 13 bases. CDR3 sequence: CASSQTSGRANEQFF. The CDR3 nucleotides read TGTGCCAGCAGCCAAACTAGCGGGAGGGCAAATGAGCAGTTCTTC.